Here is one TCR beta chain with its context. There is no known antigen for this receptor. There are no base qualities to consult, and no much larger clone falls within one base. This specimen belongs to a study of blood T cell repertoires in COVID-19 (dated by TCRdb to about 2020). A note on the overall study: Samples from collaborators originated in the United States, Italy and Spain and spanned both the acute and convalescent phases of COVID-19. The prospective study material was composed of cDNA or gDNA derived from T cells, B-cell-depleted T cells, or PBMCs. Subjects who had been exposed to COVID-19, were actively infected with it, or had recovered from it provided the deeply sampled blood TCRbeta repertoires that made up the dataset. The repertoires were released in a freely available public database meant as a resource for research on the immune response to SARS-CoV-2. Samples were obtained from the ongoing ImmuneRACE study (first 160 participants) and from 950 to 1,500 subjects provided by 6 global collaborators. Nearly every sample came with metadata listing a de-identified subject ID, COVID-19 status, age in years and sex. Where available, HLA class I and class II types were obtained from metadata supplied by the sample provider rather than from assay-based typing.

TCRbeta CDR3 regions were amplified from genomic DNA using the immunoSEQ Assay, a bias-controlled multiplex PCR. The authors' pipeline ran thus. Nucleated cell counts per sample were estimated from amplification of reference gene primers within the assay. To quantify the absolute abundance of each unique TCRbeta CDR3 rearrangement, sequence reads were collapsed and filtered. For each sample, productive Simpson clonality was calculated as the square root of Simpson's diversity index across productive rearrangements. What TCRdb holds here is the immuneACCESS table cut down to in-frame rearrangements. Part of the clones is not present; checked against another copy, under half of the missing clones reflect an unresolved V gene, and the others are unexplained. V, J and clone size derive from that table, while D and trimming were established from the DNA sequence. In all, the sample holds 70,000 to 85,000 clones, and roughly 84% of those were seen once. The biggest ten clones account for around a fifth of the sample.

Broad study findings and their caveats: Clinical and demographic metadata were provided uncurated, with the amount varying by source and participant.

Whole blood was collected in K2EDTA tubes by collaborating institutions according to the institutions' own protocols. For TCRbeta analysis, collaborators shipped samples as frozen whole blood, isolated PBMCs, or DNA extracted from either of those sample types. Sequenced sample: peripheral blood. This receptor was obtained from a woman of 80 years or more in a cohort sampled during active or convalescent COVID-19.

The DNA sequence follows: TGTGCCAGCAGCCTCCTCCCGGTACAGCCCCAGCATTTT. Its translation reads: CASSLLPVQPQHF. The sequence joins TRBV2 to TRBJ1-5, with no confidently assigned D gene. V sheds 6 bases and J sheds 7 bases, leaving 13 bases between their ends. The CDR1 and CDR2 encoded by the germline V gene are SNHLY and FYNNEI. The CDR3 starts with the cysteine, ends with the phenylalanine, and has 13 residues. Only the CDR3 part of the read is kept: 39 bases, read in frame from the first base. The CDR3 plus the reference TRBV2 and TRBJ1-5 genes for the other parts give the full variable domain: EPEVTQTPSHQVTQMGQEVILRCVPISNHLYFYWYRQILGQKVEFLVSFYNNEISEKSEIFDDQFSVERPDGSNFTLKIRSTKLEDSAMYFCASSLLPVQPQHFGDGTRLSIL.